This TCR beta chain was observed in a study of blood T cell repertoires in COVID-19. About the study: COVID-19 samples from acute and convalescent phases originated in the United States, Italy and Spain. PBMCs, B-cell-depleted T cells, or T cells were the source of the cDNA or gDNA that made up the material.

V gave up 4 bases and J gave up 7 bases; unmatched junction bases: 8. The CDR3 is 15 residues long. Germline CDR1 SGHRS, CDR2 YFSETQ. The protocol was immunoSEQ multiplex PCR, while the TCRdb copy is restricted to in-frame clones and leaves out a portion. Altogether 110,000 to 150,000 clones are present, 86% being singletons, with the ten largest covering roughly 4%. Participant-reported clinical history was the basis for cohort assignment. Cohort 3 donors were reported recovered after two negative PCRs, clearance, or symptom resolution. The V and J genes are TRBV5-1 and TRBJ2-3, with TRBD1 identical over 11 bases. Sequenced input: PBMCs or T cells enriched from blood (not recorded which). This sequence originates from a man between 45 and 60 years old who had recovered from COVID-19. The CDR3 DNA follows: TGCGCCAGCAGCCCCGCCGGGACAGGGGGATATACGCAGTATTTT. As protein: CASSPAGTGGYTQYF.